What follows are 23 T cell receptor beta chains derived from one specimen sequenced in a study of blood T cell repertoires in COVID-19. Method: immunoSEQ multiplex PCR; TCRdb's copy keeps in-frame clones and lacks some. The sample yields roughly 100,000 clones, under 90% seen once. Sequencing input: peripheral blood. The receptors originated from a man older than 75 with acute or convalescent COVID-19.

The rearrangement uses TRBV12-3 or TRBV12-4 and TRBJ2-5, with D possibly being TRBD1 (6 bases). This CDR3 region has 13 residues. V was trimmed by 4 bases and J by 5 bases, leaving 11 bases between them. CDR3 coding DNA: TGTGCCAGCAGTTCCAACCAGGGGGAGACCCAGTACTTC. Amino acid sequence: CASSSNQGETQYF.

This chain connects TRBV5-1 to TRBJ2-7, with 8 positions matching TRBD1. The CDR3 consists of 15 residues. Trimming removed 7 bases from V and 3 bases from J; junction bases left unmatched: 12. The germline gives CDR1 SGHRS, CDR2 YFSETQ. Written as DNA, the CDR3 is TGCGCCAGCTCTCCTAGAGACAGGGGACTCTACGAGCAGTACTTC. Its translation: CASSPRDRGLYEQYF.

This chain links TRBV3-1 (or the pseudogene TRBV3-2) with TRBJ2-2; D perhaps matches TRBD1 (6 bases). Deletions cut 4 bases from V and 1 base from J, with 13 bases between. In germline, CDR1 is LGHDT, CDR2 YNNKEL (reference sequence). This CDR3 has 16 residues. The CDR3 DNA follows: TGTGCCAGCAGCCTGCTGCAGGGACAGAACACCGGGGAGCTGTTTTTT. Translating it yields CASSLLQGQNTGELFF.

The chain employs TRBV27 and TRBJ2-4; no clear D. The V gene lost 5 bases and the J gene lost 0 bases, with 14 bases spanning the gap. Germline CDR1 is MNHEY and CDR2 is SMNVEV (reference sequence). This CDR3 has 16 residues. This CDR3 reads CASSLTQAVAKNIQYF. The CDR3 DNA reads TGTGCCAGCAGTCTGACCCAGGCCGTAGCCAAAAACATTCAGTACTTC.

This rearrangement joins TRBV27 to TRBJ2-1, with 8 bases identical to TRBD1. V lost 6 bases to trimming and J lost 3 bases; unmatched junction nucleotides: 7. The CDR3 length is 15 residues. Germline loops: CDR1 MNHEY, CDR2 SMNVEV (reference sequence). CDR3 region: CASSLQGGGYNEQFF. The CDR3 nucleotides are TGTGCCAGCAGCCTACAGGGGGGCGGCTACAATGAGCAGTTCTTC.

V gene TRBV11-2 combines with J gene TRBJ1-6, with 8 bases lining up with TRBD1. The germline gives CDR1 SGHAT, CDR2 FQNNGV. The V segment lost 7 bases and the J segment 0 bases; nucleotides outside the gene matches: 8. The CDR3 runs to 17 residues. CDR3 loop: CASTPGQVISYNSPLHF. The CDR3 nucleotides are TGTGCCAGCACCCCGGGACAGGTGATCTCCTATAATTCACCCCTCCACTTT.

V usage is TRBV28 and J usage is TRBJ2-1; TRBD2 is a possible D gene (6 bases). Trimming left V 10 bases short and J 0 bases short, with 10 bases between. Germline V CDR1 and CDR2: MDHEN, SYDVKM. The length of the CDR3 is 13 residues. The CDR3: CATTDYSYNEQFF. As DNA, the CDR3 is TGTGCCACGACGGACTACTCCTACAATGAGCAGTTCTTC. The whole variable domain, filled in from reference TRBV28 and TRBJ2-1, reads DVKVTQSSRYLVKRTGEKVFLECVQDMDHENMFWYRQDPGLGLRLIYFSYDVKMKEKGDIPEGYSVSREKKERFSLILESASTNQTSMYLCATTDYSYNEQFFGPGTRLTVL.

In this sample, this clone turned up a few times. V and J are TRBV9 and TRBJ1-2; 7 bases match TRBD1. Germline V gene sequence: CDR1 SGDLS, CDR2 YYNGEE. V lost 0 bases, J lost 8 bases, and 4 bases stayed unmatched. The CDR3 runs to 13 residues. This CDR3 reads CASSVAARGGYTF. CDR3 sequence (DNA): TGTGCCAGCAGCGTAGCAGCCAGGGGGGGCTACACCTTC.

The rearrangement joins TRBV7-2 to TRBJ1-1; unclear D gene. The length of the CDR3 is 13 residues. Trimming cost V 0 bases and J 1 base, with 3 bases left between them. Germline-derived CDR1 and CDR2 are SGHTA and FQGNSA. The CDR3 spells CASSLARNTEAFF. The CDR3 DNA is TGTGCCAGCAGCTTAGCGAGGAACACTGAAGCTTTCTTT.

The chain is built from TRBV27 and TRBJ1-1; 9 bases are shared with TRBD1. Germline V gene data show CDR1 as MNHEY and CDR2 as SMNVEV (reference sequence). CDR3 length equals 13 residues. Losses at the gene ends were 5 bases for V and 7 bases for J; bases not matched to a gene: 5. CDR3 amino acids: CASSTDRGDEAFF. CDR3 nucleotides: TGTGCCAGCAGTACCGACAGGGGGGATGAAGCTTTCTTT.

This clone has just one count. The chain has TRBV28 and TRBJ1-1; D remains ambiguous. Germline V gives CDR1 MDHEN, CDR2 SYDVKM. This CDR3 region has 12 residues. The V gene lost 7 bases and the J gene lost 10 bases, with 16 bases spanning the gap. Here the CDR3 reads CASILPGLGAFF. CDR3 coding DNA: TGTGCCAGCATTCTCCCGGGATTGGGAGCTTTCTTT.

The chain couples TRBV5-1 to TRBJ2-7; 14 bases are a match to TRBD2. Losses at the gene ends were 2 bases for V and 3 bases for J; bases not matched to a gene: 13. The CDR3 has 19 residues. CDR1 and CDR2 from the germline V gene are SGHRS and YFSETQ. The CDR3 nucleotides read TGCGCCAGCAGCTTTCGGGCGGCGGGACTAGCGGGAGTAGACTACGAGCAGTACTTC. It encodes CASSFRAAGLAGVDYEQYF.

The chain is built from TRBV7-9 and TRBJ2-1; 10 bases are shared with TRBD2. The germline CDR1 and CDR2 sequences are SEHNR and FQNEAQ (reference sequence). This CDR3 region has 15 residues. V was pared by 5 bases and J by 5 bases, with 6 bases of the junction left unmatched. The CDR3 sequence is CASSPSGSINNEQFF. CDR3 coding DNA: TGTGCCAGCAGCCCTAGCGGGAGTATAAACAATGAGCAGTTCTTC.

This sequence joins TRBV7-6 and TRBJ2-3, with TRBD2 matching over 7 bases. This CDR3 spans 15 amino acids. The V and J ends lost 5 bases and 2 bases, in that order; junction bases with no gene match: 7. The germline CDR1 and CDR2 sequences are SGHVS and FNYEAQ. The CDR3 protein is CASSPLADYTDTQYF. The CDR3 nucleotides read TGTGCCAGCAGCCCCCTAGCGGACTACACAGATACGCAGTATTTT.

The chain has TRBV29-1 and TRBJ2-2; a possible D gene is TRBD2 (6 bases). CDR3 length: 13 amino acids. Between the trimmed V and J ends, which lost 6 bases and 0 bases, there was a span of 8 bases. Germline V gene sequence: CDR1 SQVTM, CDR2 ANQGSEA. The CDR3 protein is CSVGTPNTGELFF. CDR3 sequence (DNA): TGCAGCGTCGGGACTCCGAACACCGGGGAGCTGTTTTTT.

This chain joins TRBV19 and TRBJ2-1; D ambiguous. Trimming pared 3 bases from V and 5 bases from J, leaving 11 bases between. Germline V gene data show CDR1 as LNHDA and CDR2 as SQIVND (reference sequence). CDR3 size: 14 residues. In DNA form, the CDR3 reads TGTGCCAGTAGTATTCGAGATTACGACAATGAGCAGTTCTTC. Translated: CASSIRDYDNEQFF. Complete variable domain (other parts from reference TRBV19 and TRBJ2-1): DGGITQSPKYLFRKEGQNVTLSCEQNLNHDAMYWYRQDPGQGLRLIYYSQIVNDFQKGDIAEGYSVSREKKESFPLTVTSAQKNPTAFYLCASSIRDYDNEQFFGPGTRLTVL.

The chain employs TRBV6-2 or TRBV6-3 and TRBJ1-5; TRBD1 aligns across 9 bases. V lost 0 bases, J lost 4 bases, and 13 bases stayed unmatched. Per the germline V gene, CDR1 is MNHEY and CDR2 is SVGEGT. The length of the CDR3 is 19 residues. CDR3 in amino acids: CASSYSLRGRDRENQPQHF. DNA for the CDR3: TGTGCCAGCAGTTACTCGTTGAGAGGGCGGGACAGGGAGAATCAGCCCCAGCATTTT.

This clone was detected only once. This sequence joins TRBV6-5 and TRBJ2-7; 7 nucleotides match TRBD1. The CDR3 sequence is 14 residues long. Per germline, CDR1 MNHEY and CDR2 SVGAGI. After removal of 6 bases from V and 0 bases from J, the junction contained 5 bases not matched to a gene. The CDR3 reads CASSRTGSSYEQYF. The CDR3 DNA follows: TGTGCCAGCAGCCGGACAGGTAGCTCCTACGAGCAGTACTTC.

V and J are TRBV6-5 and TRBJ1-2, with D possibly matching TRBD1 (5 bases). The V end was cut by 0 bases, the J end by 4 bases, with 9 bases between. Germline-derived CDR1 and CDR2 are MNHEY and SVGAGI. The CDR3 has 14 residues. DNA of the CDR3: TGTGCCAGCAGTTACTCGAACAGGCCCTATGGCTACACCTTC. This sequence encodes CASSYSNRPYGYTF.

V usage is TRBV28 and J usage is TRBJ2-7, with TRBD1 matching 12 bases. V lost 9 bases and J lost 5; bases outside the gene matches: 8. From germline, CDR1 is MDHEN and CDR2 SYDVKM. CDR3 length: 14 residues. The CDR3 protein is CASRTGTGGNEQYF. The CDR3 DNA sequence: TGTGCCAGTAGAACCGGGACAGGGGGCAACGAGCAGTACTTC.

This clone appeared a few times. J is TRBJ2-1 and V is TRBV28; 9 nucleotides line up with TRBD2. This CDR3 is built from 16 residues. In germline, CDR1 is MDHEN, CDR2 SYDVKM. Unmatched junction bases numbered 6, after V lost 6 bases and J lost 0 bases. CDR3 nucleotides: TGTGCCAGCAGAGGACTAGCGAGAAGCTCCTACAATGAGCAGTTCTTC. Residues: CASRGLARSSYNEQFF.

V and J are TRBV19 and TRBJ1-2; no reliable D call. The CDR3 contains 12 residues. Trimming left V 1 base short and J 3 bases short, with 3 bases between. CDR1 is LNHDA, CDR2 SQIVND, per germline (reference sequence). The CDR3 DNA sequence: TGTGCCAGTAGTATAGGAGACTATGGCTACACCTTC. Translating it yields CASSIGDYGYTF.

The CDR3 bases are TGCAGCGCAGGGGGCGAAGAGACCCAGTACTTC. It codes for CSAGGEETQYF. This sequence joins TRBV29-1 and TRBJ2-5; 8 bases fit TRBD1. In germline, CDR1 is SQVTM, CDR2 ANQGSEA. Trimming cost V 7 bases and J 3 bases; bases outside gene matches: 1. The CDR3 is made up of 11 amino acids. Variable domain in full (rest from reference TRBV29-1 and TRBJ2-5): SAVISQKPSRDICQRGTSLTIQCQVDSQVTMMFWYRQQPGQSLTLIATANQGSEATYESGFVIDKFPISRPNLTFSTLTVSNMSPEDSSIYLCSAGGEETQYFGPGTRLLVL.